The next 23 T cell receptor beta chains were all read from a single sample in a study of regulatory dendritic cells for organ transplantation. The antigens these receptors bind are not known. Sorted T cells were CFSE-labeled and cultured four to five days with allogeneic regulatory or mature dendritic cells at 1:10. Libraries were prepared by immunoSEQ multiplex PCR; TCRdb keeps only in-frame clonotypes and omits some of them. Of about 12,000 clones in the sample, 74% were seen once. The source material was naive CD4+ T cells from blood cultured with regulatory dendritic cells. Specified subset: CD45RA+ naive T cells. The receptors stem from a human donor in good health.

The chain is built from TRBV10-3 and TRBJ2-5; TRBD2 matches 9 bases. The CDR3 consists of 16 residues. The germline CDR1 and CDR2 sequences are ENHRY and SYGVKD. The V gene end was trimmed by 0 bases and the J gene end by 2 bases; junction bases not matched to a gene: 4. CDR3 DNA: TGTGCCATCAGTGAGTCGCCTAGCGGGGCACAAGAGACCCAGTACTTC. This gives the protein CAISESPSGAQETQYF.

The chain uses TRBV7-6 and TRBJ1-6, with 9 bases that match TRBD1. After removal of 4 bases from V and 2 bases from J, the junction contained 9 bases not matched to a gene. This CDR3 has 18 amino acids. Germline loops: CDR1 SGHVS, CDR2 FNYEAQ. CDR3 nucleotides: TGTGCCAGCAGCTCCCGGGACAGGGTATTGGCCTATAATTCACCCCTCCACTTT. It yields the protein CASSSRDRVLAYNSPLHF.

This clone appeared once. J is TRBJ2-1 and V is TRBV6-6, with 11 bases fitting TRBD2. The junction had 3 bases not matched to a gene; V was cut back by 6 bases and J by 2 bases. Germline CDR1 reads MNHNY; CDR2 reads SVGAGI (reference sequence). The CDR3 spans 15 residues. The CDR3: CASRVTSGTYNEQFF. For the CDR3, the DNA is TGTGCCAGCAGAGTGACTAGCGGGACCTACAATGAGCAGTTCTTC.

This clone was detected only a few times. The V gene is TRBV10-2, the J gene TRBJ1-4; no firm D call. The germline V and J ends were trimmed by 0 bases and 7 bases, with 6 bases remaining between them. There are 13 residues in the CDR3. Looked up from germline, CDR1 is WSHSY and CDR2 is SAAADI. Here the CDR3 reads CASSESLPEKLFF. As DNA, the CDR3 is TGCGCCAGCAGTGAGTCGCTACCTGAAAAACTGTTTTTT.

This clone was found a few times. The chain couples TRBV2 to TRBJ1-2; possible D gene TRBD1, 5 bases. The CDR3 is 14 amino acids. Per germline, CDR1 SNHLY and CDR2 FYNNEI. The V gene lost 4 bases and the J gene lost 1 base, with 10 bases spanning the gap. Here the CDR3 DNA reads TGTGCCAGCAGTGTGCAGGGAAATAACTATGGCTACACCTTC. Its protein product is CASSVQGNNYGYTF.

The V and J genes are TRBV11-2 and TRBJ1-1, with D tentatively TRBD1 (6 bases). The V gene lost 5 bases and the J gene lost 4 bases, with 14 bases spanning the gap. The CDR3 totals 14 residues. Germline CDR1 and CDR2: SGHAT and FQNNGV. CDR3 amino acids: CASSLYRDGTEAFF. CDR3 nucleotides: TGTGCCAGCAGCCTCTACAGGGACGGCACTGAAGCTTTCTTT.

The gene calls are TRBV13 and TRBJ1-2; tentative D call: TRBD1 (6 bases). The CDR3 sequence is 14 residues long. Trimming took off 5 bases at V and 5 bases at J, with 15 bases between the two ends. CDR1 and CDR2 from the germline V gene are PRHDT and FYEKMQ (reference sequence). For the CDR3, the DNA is TGTGCCAGCAGCCCGCCGGGGCAGGGGTATGGCTACACCTTC. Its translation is CASSPPGQGYGYTF.

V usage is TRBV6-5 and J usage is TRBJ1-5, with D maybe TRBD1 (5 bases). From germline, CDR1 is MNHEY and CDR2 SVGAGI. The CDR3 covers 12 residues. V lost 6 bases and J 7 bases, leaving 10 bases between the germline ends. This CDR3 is CASSSPGQPQHF. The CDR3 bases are TGTGCCAGCAGCTCCCCAGGGCAGCCCCAGCATTTT.

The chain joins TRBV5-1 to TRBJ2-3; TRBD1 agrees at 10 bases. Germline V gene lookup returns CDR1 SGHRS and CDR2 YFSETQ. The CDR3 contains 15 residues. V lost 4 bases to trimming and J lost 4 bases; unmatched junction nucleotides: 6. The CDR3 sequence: CASSGRDRGADTQYF. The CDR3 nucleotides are TGCGCCAGCAGCGGCCGGGACAGGGGTGCAGATACGCAGTATTTT.

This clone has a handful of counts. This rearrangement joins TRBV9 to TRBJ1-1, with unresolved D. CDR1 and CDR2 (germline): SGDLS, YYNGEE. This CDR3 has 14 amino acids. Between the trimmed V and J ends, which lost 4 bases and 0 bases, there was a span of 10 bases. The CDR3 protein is CASSPGSLNTEAFF. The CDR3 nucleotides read TGTGCCAGCAGCCCTGGGAGTCTGAACACTGAAGCTTTCTTT.

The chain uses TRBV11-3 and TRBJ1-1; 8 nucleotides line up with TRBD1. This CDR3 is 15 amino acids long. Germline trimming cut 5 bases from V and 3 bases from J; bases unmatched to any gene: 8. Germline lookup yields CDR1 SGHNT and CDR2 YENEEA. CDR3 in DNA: TGTGCCAGCAGCCCTGGACAGGGAATCGACACTGAAGCTTTCTTT. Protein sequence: CASSPGQGIDTEAFF.

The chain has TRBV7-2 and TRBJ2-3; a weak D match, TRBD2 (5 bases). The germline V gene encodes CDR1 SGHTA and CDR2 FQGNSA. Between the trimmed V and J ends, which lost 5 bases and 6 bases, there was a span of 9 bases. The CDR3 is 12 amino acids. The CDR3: CASSPPGDTQYF. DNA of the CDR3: TGTGCCAGCAGCCCCCCGGGGGATACGCAGTATTTT.

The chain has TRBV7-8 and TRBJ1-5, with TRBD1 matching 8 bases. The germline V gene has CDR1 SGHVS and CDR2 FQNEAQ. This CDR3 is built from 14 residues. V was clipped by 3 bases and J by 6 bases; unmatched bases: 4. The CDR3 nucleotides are TGTGCCAGCAGCTTGGACAGGGTATCTCAGCCCCAGCATTTT. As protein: CASSLDRVSQPQHF.

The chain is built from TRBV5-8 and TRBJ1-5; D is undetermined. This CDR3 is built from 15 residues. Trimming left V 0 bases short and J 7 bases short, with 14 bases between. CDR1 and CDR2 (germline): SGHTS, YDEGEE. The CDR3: CASSLVQTRVQPQHF. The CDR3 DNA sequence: TGTGCCAGCAGCTTGGTACAGACCCGCGTCCAGCCCCAGCATTTT. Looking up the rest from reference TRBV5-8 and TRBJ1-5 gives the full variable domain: EAGVTQSPTHLIKTRGQQATLRCSPISGHTSVYWYQQALGLGLQFLLWYDEGEERNRGNFPPRFSGRQFPNYSSELNVNALELEDSALYLCASSLVQTRVQPQHFGDGTRLSIL.

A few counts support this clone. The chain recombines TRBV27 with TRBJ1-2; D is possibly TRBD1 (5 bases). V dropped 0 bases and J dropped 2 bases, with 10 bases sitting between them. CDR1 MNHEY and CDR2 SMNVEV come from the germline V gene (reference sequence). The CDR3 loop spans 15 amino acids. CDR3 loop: CASSLSPGGNYGYTF. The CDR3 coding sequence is TGTGCCAGCAGTTTATCGCCGGGGGGAAACTATGGCTACACCTTC.

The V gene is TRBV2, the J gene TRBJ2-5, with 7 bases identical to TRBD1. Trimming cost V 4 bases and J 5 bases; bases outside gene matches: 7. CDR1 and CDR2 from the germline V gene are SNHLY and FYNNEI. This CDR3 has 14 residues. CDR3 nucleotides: TGTGCCAGCAGTGGTCGACAGGGCCCGGAGACCCAGTACTTC. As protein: CASSGRQGPETQYF.

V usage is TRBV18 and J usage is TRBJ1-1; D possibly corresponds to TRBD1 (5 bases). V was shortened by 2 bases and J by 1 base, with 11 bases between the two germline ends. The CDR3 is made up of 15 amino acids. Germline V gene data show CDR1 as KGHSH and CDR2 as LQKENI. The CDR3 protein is CASSPSPGRNTEAFF. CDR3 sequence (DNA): TGTGCCAGCTCACCAAGCCCAGGGCGGAACACTGAAGCTTTCTTT.

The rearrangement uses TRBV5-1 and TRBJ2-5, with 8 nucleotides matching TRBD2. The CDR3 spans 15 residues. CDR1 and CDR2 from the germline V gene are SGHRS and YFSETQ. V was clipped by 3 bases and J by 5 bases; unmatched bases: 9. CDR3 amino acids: CASSSTRGAQETQYF. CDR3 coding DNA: TGCGCCAGCAGCTCTACGCGGGGGGCCCAGGAGACCCAGTACTTC.

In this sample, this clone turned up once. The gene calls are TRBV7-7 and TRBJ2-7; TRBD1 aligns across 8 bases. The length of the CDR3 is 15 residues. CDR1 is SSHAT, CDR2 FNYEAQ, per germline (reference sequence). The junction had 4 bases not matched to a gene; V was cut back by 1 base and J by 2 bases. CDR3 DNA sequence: TGTGCCAGCAGCTTAGGGACAGGGACACCCTACGAGCAGTACTTC. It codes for CASSLGTGTPYEQYF.

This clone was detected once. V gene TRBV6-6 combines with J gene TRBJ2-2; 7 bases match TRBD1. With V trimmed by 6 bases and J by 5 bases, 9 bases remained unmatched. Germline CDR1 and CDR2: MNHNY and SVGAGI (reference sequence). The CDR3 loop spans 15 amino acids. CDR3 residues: CASSRTQGQTGELFF. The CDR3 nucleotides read TGTGCCAGCAGCCGAACCCAGGGACAGACCGGGGAGCTGTTTTTT.

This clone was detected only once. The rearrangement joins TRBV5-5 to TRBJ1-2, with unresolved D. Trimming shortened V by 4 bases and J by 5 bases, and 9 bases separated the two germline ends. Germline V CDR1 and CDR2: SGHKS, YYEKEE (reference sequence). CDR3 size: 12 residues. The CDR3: CASSINTYGYTF. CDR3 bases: TGTGCCAGCAGCATCAACACGTATGGCTACACCTTC.

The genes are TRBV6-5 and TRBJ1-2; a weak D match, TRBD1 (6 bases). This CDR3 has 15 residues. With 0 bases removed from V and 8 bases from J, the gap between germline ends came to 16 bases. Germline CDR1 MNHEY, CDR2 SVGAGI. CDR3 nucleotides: TGTGCCAGCAGTTACTCGGGCAGGGGTCGGTACGGCTACACCTTC. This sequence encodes CASSYSGRGRYGYTF.

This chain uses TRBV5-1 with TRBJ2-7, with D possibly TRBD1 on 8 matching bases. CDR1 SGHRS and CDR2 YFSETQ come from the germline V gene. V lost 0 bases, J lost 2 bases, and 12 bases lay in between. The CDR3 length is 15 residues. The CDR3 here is CASSLEQGGPYEQYF. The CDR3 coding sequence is TGCGCCAGCAGCTTGGAACAGGGGGGGCCCTACGAGCAGTACTTC.